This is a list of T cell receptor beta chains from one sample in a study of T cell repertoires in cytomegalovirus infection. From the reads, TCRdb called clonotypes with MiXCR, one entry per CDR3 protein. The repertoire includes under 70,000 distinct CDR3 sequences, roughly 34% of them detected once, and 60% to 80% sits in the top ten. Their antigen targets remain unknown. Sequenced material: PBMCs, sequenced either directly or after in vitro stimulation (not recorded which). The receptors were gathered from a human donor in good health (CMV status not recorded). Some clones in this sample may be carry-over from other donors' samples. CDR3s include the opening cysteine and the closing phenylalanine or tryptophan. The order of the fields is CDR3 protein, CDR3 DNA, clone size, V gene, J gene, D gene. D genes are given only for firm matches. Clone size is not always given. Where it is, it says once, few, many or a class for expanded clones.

CDR3 protein: CASSPGVNTGELFF; CDR3 DNA: TGTGCCAGCAGCCCTGGGGTGAACACCGGGGAGCTGTTTTTT; clone size: few; V gene: TRBV11-1; J gene: TRBJ2-2; D gene: -
CDR3 protein: CSASRGGQPQHF; CDR3 DNA: TGCAGTGCTAGTCGGGGAGGGCAGCCCCAGCATTTT; clone size: -; V gene: TRBV20-1; J gene: TRBJ1-5; D gene: -
CDR3 protein: CASILGAAGGIYEQYF; CDR3 DNA: TGTGCCAGCATCCTGGGGGCAGCGGGGGGGATCTACGAGCAGTACTTC; clone size: many; V gene: TRBV7-8; J gene: TRBJ2-7; D gene: TRBD2
CDR3 protein: CAWSLGLAGGTDTQYF; CDR3 DNA: TGTGCCTGGAGCCTCGGACTAGCGGGAGGGACAGATACGCAGTATTTT; clone size: -; V gene: TRBV30; J gene: TRBJ2-3; D gene: TRBD2
CDR3 protein: CASSLRGQINNEQFF; CDR3 DNA: TGTGCCAGCAGTCTCCGGGGGCAAATCAACAATGAGCAGTTCTTC; clone size: -; V gene: TRBV12-3/TRBV12-4; J gene: TRBJ2-1; D gene: -
CDR3 protein: CASSTWTGVNTEAFF; CDR3 DNA: TGTGCCAGCAGCACCTGGACAGGGGTGAACACTGAAGCTTTCTTT; clone size: once; V gene: TRBV3-1; J gene: TRBJ1-1; D gene: TRBD1
CDR3 protein: CSAGDGNTIYF; CDR3 DNA: TGCAGTGCTGGAGATGGAAACACCATATATTTT; clone size: -; V gene: TRBV20-1; J gene: TRBJ1-3; D gene: -
CDR3 protein: CASRPRDRGLSYNEQFF; CDR3 DNA: TGTGCCAGCAGGCCCCGGGACAGGGGGCTATCCTACAATGAGCAGTTCTTC; clone size: few; V gene: TRBV5-6; J gene: TRBJ2-1; D gene: TRBD1
CDR3 protein: CASSLRTTSGTGNEQFF; CDR3 DNA: TGTGCCAGCAGCTTGCGCACGACTAGCGGGACAGGCAATGAGCAGTTCTTC; clone size: -; V gene: TRBV5-4; J gene: TRBJ2-1; D gene: TRBD2
CDR3 protein: CASSRTGFGEKLFF; CDR3 DNA: TGTGCCAGCAGCAGGACAGGGTTCGGTGAAAAACTGTTTTTT; clone size: few; V gene: TRBV7-8; J gene: TRBJ1-4; D gene: TRBD1
CDR3 protein: CASSPFQGAYGYTF; CDR3 DNA: TGTGCCAGCAGTCCATTCCAGGGTGCCTATGGCTACACCTTC; clone size: few; V gene: TRBV28; J gene: TRBJ1-2; D gene: -
CDR3 protein: CASSLGRFSPLHF; CDR3 DNA: TGTGCCAGCAGCTTGGGACGTTTTTCACCCCTCCACTTT; clone size: few; V gene: TRBV11-2; J gene: TRBJ1-6; D gene: -
CDR3 protein: CASREGLGGETQYF; CDR3 DNA: TGTGCCAGCAGAGAGGGCCTAGGGGGGGAGACCCAGTACTTC; clone size: -; V gene: TRBV2; J gene: TRBJ2-5; D gene: -
CDR3 protein: CASSSGTGLETQYF; CDR3 DNA: TGTGCCAGCAGCTCCGGGACAGGCCTAGAGACCCAGTACTTC; clone size: few; V gene: TRBV7-9; J gene: TRBJ2-5; D gene: TRBD1
CDR3 protein: CASSFPPRTGRREQYF; CDR3 DNA: TGTGCCAGCAGTTTCCCACCTCGGACAGGGAGGCGCGAGCAGTACTTC; clone size: -; V gene: TRBV27; J gene: TRBJ2-7; D gene: TRBD1
CDR3 protein: CSARSRMGTDTQYF; CDR3 DNA: TGCAGTGCTCGTTCCCGGATGGGCACAGATACGCAGTATTTT; clone size: -; V gene: TRBV20-1; J gene: TRBJ2-3; D gene: -
CDR3 protein: CASSRRLAGGSSYNEQFF; CDR3 DNA: TGTGCCAGCAGCCGCCGACTAGCGGGAGGGAGCTCCTACAATGAGCAGTTCTTC; clone size: -; V gene: TRBV7-6; J gene: TRBJ2-1; D gene: TRBD2
CDR3 protein: CASSSGTVHTDTQYF; CDR3 DNA: TGTGCCAGCAGCTCCGGGACTGTTCACACAGATACGCAGTATTTT; clone size: few; V gene: TRBV11-2; J gene: TRBJ2-3; D gene: -
CDR3 protein: CASSTTNTGELFF; CDR3 DNA: TGTGCCAGCAGCACCACTAACACCGGGGAGCTGTTTTTT; clone size: -; V gene: TRBV7-9; J gene: TRBJ2-2; D gene: -
CDR3 protein: CASSSRTRGTGYEQYF; CDR3 DNA: TGTGCCAGCTCCTCCCGGACCCGAGGGACCGGATACGAGCAGTACTTC; clone size: -; V gene: TRBV6-5; J gene: TRBJ2-7; D gene: -
CDR3 protein: CAIGAGRGSYEQYF; CDR3 DNA: TGTGCCATCGGGGCGGGGAGGGGCTCCTACGAGCAGTACTTC; clone size: -; V gene: TRBV10-3; J gene: TRBJ2-7; D gene: TRBD2
CDR3 protein: CASSFRFPGDTQYF; CDR3 DNA: TGTGCCAGCAGCTTTCGGTTTCCCGGAGATACGCAGTATTTT; clone size: many; V gene: TRBV7-2; J gene: TRBJ2-3; D gene: -
CDR3 protein: CAISGGTVTGKGDTQYF; CDR3 DNA: TGTGCCATCAGTGGAGGGACAGTTACGGGAAAGGGAGATACGCAGTATTTT; clone size: -; V gene: TRBV10-3; J gene: TRBJ2-3; D gene: TRBD1
CDR3 protein: CASSPPWPYEQYF; CDR3 DNA: TGTGCCAGCAGTCCCCCTTGGCCCTACGAGCAGTACTTC; clone size: once; V gene: TRBV27; J gene: TRBJ2-7; D gene: -
CDR3 protein: CASSWDSASNQPQHF; CDR3 DNA: TGTGCCAGCAGTTGGGACAGTGCTAGCAATCAGCCCCAGCATTTT; clone size: -; V gene: TRBV2; J gene: TRBJ1-5; D gene: TRBD1
CDR3 protein: CSARGQTPNTGELFF; CDR3 DNA: TGCAGTGCTAGAGGACAGACCCCGAACACCGGGGAGCTGTTTTTT; clone size: -; V gene: TRBV20-1; J gene: TRBJ2-2; D gene: -
CDR3 protein: CARETGGVRNTEAFF; CDR3 DNA: TGTGCCAGAGAGACAGGGGGCGTCAGGAACACTGAAGCTTTCTTT; clone size: -; V gene: TRBV19; J gene: TRBJ1-1; D gene: TRBD1
CDR3 protein: CASSPLGGGGTDRIGAFF; CDR3 DNA: TGTGCCAGCAGCCCTCTCGGGGGGGGCGGGACCGACAGAATTGGAGCTTTCTTT; clone size: many; V gene: TRBV7-2; J gene: TRBJ1-1; D gene: -
CDR3 protein: CASSDDRDQPQHF; CDR3 DNA: TGTGCCAGCAGTGATGACAGGGATCAGCCCCAGCATTTT; clone size: many; V gene: TRBV12-3/TRBV12-4; J gene: TRBJ1-5; D gene: TRBD1
CDR3 protein: CASSPKPRDRGLYRAPYEQYF; CDR3 DNA: TGTGCCAGCAGCCCCAAGCCGCGGGACAGGGGGCTTTACCGAGCACCCTACGAGCAGTACTTC; clone size: few; V gene: TRBV5-4; J gene: TRBJ2-7; D gene: TRBD1
CDR3 protein: CASSQPQGGRSIQYF; CDR3 DNA: TGCGCCAGCAGCCAACCTCAAGGAGGAAGGAGCATTCAGTACTTC; clone size: -; V gene: TRBV4-1; J gene: TRBJ2-4; D gene: -
CDR3 protein: CASTPNYEQYF; CDR3 DNA: TGTGCCAGCACACCCAATTACGAGCAGTACTTC; clone size: -; V gene: TRBV2; J gene: TRBJ2-7; D gene: -
CDR3 protein: CSARDLSGASSTDTQYF; CDR3 DNA: TGCAGTGCTAGAGATTTGAGCGGGGCTTCTAGCACAGATACGCAGTATTTT; clone size: -; V gene: TRBV20-1; J gene: TRBJ2-3; D gene: TRBD2
CDR3 protein: CASSYLSGWAQETQYF; CDR3 DNA: TGTGCCAGCAGCTACCTCTCGGGGTGGGCCCAAGAGACCCAGTACTTC; clone size: -; V gene: TRBV27; J gene: TRBJ2-5; D gene: -
CDR3 protein: CASSLGRDDTGELFF; CDR3 DNA: TGTGCCAGCAGCTTAGGGAGGGATGACACCGGGGAGCTGTTTTTT; clone size: -; V gene: TRBV7-4; J gene: TRBJ2-2; D gene: -
CDR3 protein: CASSEDHFGANIQYF; CDR3 DNA: TGTGCCAGCAGTGAAGATCACTTTGGGGCCAACATTCAGTACTTC; clone size: many; V gene: TRBV6-1; J gene: TRBJ2-4; D gene: -
CDR3 protein: CASSQGLSGNQPQHF; CDR3 DNA: TGCGCCAGCAGCCAAGGGCTCAGTGGCAATCAGCCCCAGCATTTT; clone size: -; V gene: TRBV4-1; J gene: TRBJ1-5; D gene: -
CDR3 protein: CASSEWAGVSYNSPLHF; CDR3 DNA: TGTGCCAGCAGTGAATGGGCAGGGGTCTCCTATAATTCACCCCTCCACTTT; clone size: few; V gene: TRBV6-1; J gene: TRBJ1-6; D gene: -
CDR3 protein: CASRPTRGATYEQYF; CDR3 DNA: TGTGCCAGCAGACCAACCCGGGGGGCAACCTACGAGCAGTACTTC; clone size: once; V gene: TRBV28; J gene: TRBJ2-7; D gene: -
CDR3 protein: CASRQGVTDFYEQYF; CDR3 DNA: TGTGCCAGCAGACAGGGGGTGACTGACTTCTACGAGCAGTACTTC; clone size: -; V gene: TRBV2; J gene: TRBJ2-7; D gene: TRBD1